Presented here are 29 T cell receptor beta chains from one specimen sequenced in a study of blood T cell repertoires in COVID-19. Data came from immunoSEQ multiplex PCR; TCRdb stores just in-frame clones and leaves some out. This table holds about 130,000 clones, 85% found once. Material for sequencing was peripheral blood. Receptor source: an elderly man with active or convalescent COVID-19.

The rearrangement uses TRBV4-1 and TRBJ1-1; D perhaps matches TRBD1 (5 bases). CDR3 length equals 14 residues. Germline-derived CDR1 and CDR2 are MGHRA and YSYEKL. Trimming cost V 8 bases and J 1 base, with 14 bases left between them. CDR3 nucleotides: TGCGCCAGCGGCCGTCCCAGGGCGAACACTGAAGCTTTCTTT. The encoded protein is CASGRPRANTEAFF.

This sequence joins TRBV29-1 and TRBJ1-1, with 7 bases aligning to TRBD1. The CDR3 is 12 residues long. Losses at the gene ends were 4 bases for V and 5 bases for J; bases not matched to a gene: 4. The germline gives CDR1 SQVTM, CDR2 ANQGSEA. CDR3 protein: CSVVGDSTEAFF. As DNA, the CDR3 is TGCAGCGTTGTCGGGGACAGTACTGAAGCTTTCTTT.

This clone showed up just a few times. The chain recombines TRBV5-4 with TRBJ1-6; 10 bases map to TRBD1. The CDR3 contains 16 residues. The V gene's germline CDR1 is SGHNT and CDR2 YYREEE (reference sequence). J was trimmed by 10 bases and V by 4 bases; bases with no gene match: 11. CDR3 sequence reads: CASSRKGTGVESPLHF. Written as DNA, the CDR3 is TGTGCCAGCAGCCGGAAAGGGACAGGGGTGGAATCACCCCTCCACTTT. Variable domain in full (rest from reference TRBV5-4 and TRBJ1-6): ETGVTQSPTHLIKTRGQQVTLRCSSQSGHNTVSWYQQALGQGPQFIFQYYREEENGRGNFPPRFSGLQFPNYSSELNVNALELDDSALYLCASSRKGTGVESPLHFGNGTRLTVT.

This chain links TRBV7-2 with TRBJ2-3; 9 bases are a match to TRBD2. Germline V gene sequence: CDR1 SGHTA, CDR2 FQGNSA. V lost 5 bases, J lost 4 bases, and 16 bases stayed unmatched. The CDR3 runs 18 residues. The CDR3 DNA follows: TGTGCCAGCAGCCCGCAACTCGGGCTAGCGGGGTGGGCAGATACGCAGTATTTT. Its protein is CASSPQLGLAGWADTQYF.

V usage is TRBV5-4 and J usage is TRBJ1-3; 9 positions match TRBD1. Germline CDR1 is SGHNT and CDR2 is YYREEE (reference sequence). The J segment lost 5 bases and the V segment lost 4 bases, leaving 19 bases of the junction unmatched. The CDR3 has 19 residues. The CDR3 nucleotides are TGTGCCAGCAGCCCAACCGGGACAGGGCGGTCGGGGCTACGAAACACCATATATTTT. This gives the protein CASSPTGTGRSGLRNTIYF. Variable domain in full (rest from reference TRBV5-4 and TRBJ1-3): ETGVTQSPTHLIKTRGQQVTLRCSSQSGHNTVSWYQQALGQGPQFIFQYYREEENGRGNFPPRFSGLQFPNYSSELNVNALELDDSALYLCASSPTGTGRSGLRNTIYFGEGSWLTVV.

The rearrangement links TRBV18 to TRBJ1-3; D gene ambiguous. This CDR3 has 14 amino acids. V lost 4 bases and J 0 bases, leaving 7 bases between the germline ends. Germline CDR1 KGHSH, CDR2 LQKENI. The CDR3, as DNA: TGTGCCAGCTCACAAGAGAGCTCTGGAAACACCATATATTTT. It translates to CASSQESSGNTIYF.

This chain connects TRBV24-1 to TRBJ2-2; 11 positions agree with TRBD1. Germline assignment: CDR1 KGHDR and CDR2 SFDVKD. The CDR3 has 16 residues. J lost 5 bases, V lost 4 bases, and 5 bases had no gene match. CDR3 in DNA: TGTGCCACCAGTGACCCCGGGACAGGGGGGACCGGGGAGCTGTTTTTT. Its protein is CATSDPGTGGTGELFF.

V usage is TRBV21-1 and J usage is TRBJ2-5; TRBD2 reflects the table's D call only, with no check against the DNA. TRBV21-1 is described as a pseudogene. This CDR3 has 13 residues. Here the CDR3 reads CASSAGGQETQYF. In nucleotides, the CDR3 is TGTGCCAGCAGCGCCGGGGGCCAAGAGACCCAGTACTTC.

J is TRBJ2-3 and V is TRBV7-7, with TRBD1 identical over 8 bases. CDR3 length: 15 amino acids. J lost 1 base, V lost 3 bases, and 3 bases had no gene match. CDR1 is SSHAT and CDR2 is FNYEAQ in the germline V gene (reference sequence). CDR3: CASSFGTGGTDTQYF. Here the CDR3 DNA reads TGTGCCAGCAGCTTCGGGACAGGAGGCACAGATACGCAGTATTTT.

This chain links TRBV11-3 with TRBJ2-3; tentatively, D is TRBD1 (6 bases). From germline, CDR1 is SGHNT and CDR2 YENEEA. V gave up 4 bases and J gave up 4 bases, with 18 bases separating them. The CDR3 loop spans 16 amino acids. CDR3 nucleotide sequence: TGTGCCAGCAGCTCAGAAGGTAACAGGGTAGCAGATACGCAGTATTTT. This translates into CASSSEGNRVADTQYF.

J is TRBJ1-1 and V is TRBV23-1; D is perhaps TRBD1 (5 bases). TRBV23-1 is classed as an ORF, of uncertain function. This CDR3 has 19 residues. With 6 bases removed from V and 4 bases from J, the gap between germline ends came to 30 bases. DNA of the CDR3: TGCGCCAGCAGACACCCTCGACGTCACGCTAGGGGTAGGGGCACTGAAGCTTTCTTT. This encodes CASRHPRRHARGRGTEAFF.

The chain joins TRBV14 to TRBJ1-4; 9 bases agree with TRBD1. CDR1 and CDR2 (germline): SGHDN, FVKESK. The V segment lost 3 bases and the J segment 8 bases; nucleotides outside the gene matches: 10. The CDR3 is 16 residues long. The CDR3 DNA reads as TGTGCCAGCAGCCAGGAGACACAGGGGGCAAAAGAAAAACTGTTTTTT. Protein product: CASSQETQGAKEKLFF. The entire variable domain, with the rest obtained from reference TRBV14 and TRBJ1-4, is as follows: EAGVTQFPSHSVIEKGQTVTLRCDPISGHDNLYWYRRVMGKEIKFLLHFVKESKQDESGMPNNRFLAERTGGTYSTLKVQPAELEDSGVYFCASSQETQGAKEKLFFGSGTQLSVL.

The CDR3 DNA reads as TGTGCCAGCACAACCATTAATCCCTACTACAATGAGCAGTTCTTC. Translated: CASTTINPYYNEQFF. This chain connects TRBV7-4 to TRBJ2-1, with D unresolved. Trimming stripped 7 bases from V and 3 bases from J, with 16 bases between. CDR1 is SGHVT and CDR2 is SQSDAQ in the germline V gene. CDR3 length equals 15 residues.

The rearrangement links TRBV2 to TRBJ1-1, with 7 bases fitting TRBD1. Trimming took 8 bases from V and 0 from J; bases not matched to a gene: 3. Germline V gene lookup returns CDR1 SNHLY and CDR2 FYNNEI. The CDR3 sequence is 13 residues long. In nucleotides, the CDR3 is TGTGCCAGCTCCAGGGGGATGAACACTGAAGCTTTCTTT. This codes for CASSRGMNTEAFF. Complete variable domain (other parts from reference TRBV2 and TRBJ1-1): EPEVTQTPSHQVTQMGQEVILRCVPISNHLYFYWYRQILGQKVEFLVSFYNNEISEKSEIFDDQFSVERPDGSNFTLKIRSTKLEDSAMYFCASSRGMNTEAFFGQGTRLTVV.

The rearrangement joins TRBV24-1 to TRBJ2-3; TRBD2 agrees at 14 bases. Germline lookup yields CDR1 KGHDR and CDR2 SFDVKD. V trimming: 3 bases; J trimming: 6 bases; junction bases outside the gene matches: 4. CDR3 length: 16 amino acids. The CDR3 reads CATSDQGLAGADTQYF. CDR3 nucleotide sequence: TGTGCCACCAGTGATCAGGGACTAGCGGGGGCGGATACGCAGTATTTT.

The chain uses TRBV2 and TRBJ1-1; 12 bases are shared with TRBD1. Germline V gene sequence: CDR1 SNHLY, CDR2 FYNNEI. The CDR3 has 17 amino acids. The V and J ends lost 6 bases and 1 base, in that order; junction bases with no gene match: 9. CDR3 loop: CASRTGTGGFRNTEAFF. The CDR3, as DNA: TGTGCCAGCAGGACCGGGACAGGGGGCTTCCGGAACACTGAAGCTTTCTTT.

V and J are TRBV14 and TRBJ2-2; 7 bases are shared with TRBD1. Germline V gene lookup returns CDR1 SGHDN and CDR2 FVKESK. Unmatched junction bases numbered 3, after V lost 1 base and J lost 1 base. The CDR3 consists of 16 residues. This CDR3 reads CASSQVWTGNTGELFF. For the CDR3, the DNA is TGTGCCAGCAGCCAAGTTTGGACAGGGAACACCGGGGAGCTGTTTTTT. The whole variable domain, filled in from reference TRBV14 and TRBJ2-2, reads EAGVTQFPSHSVIEKGQTVTLRCDPISGHDNLYWYRRVMGKEIKFLLHFVKESKQDESGMPNNRFLAERTGGTYSTLKVQPAELEDSGVYFCASSQVWTGNTGELFFGEGSRLTVL.

The chain uses TRBV5-1 and TRBJ2-7, with D uncertain. This CDR3 is built from 16 residues. Per the germline V gene, CDR1 is SGHRS and CDR2 is YFSETQ. V was trimmed by 0 bases and J by 5 bases, leaving 18 bases between them. The CDR3 here is CASSLGPGGFLDEQYF. DNA of the CDR3: TGCGCCAGCAGCTTGGGGCCTGGCGGCTTTTTAGACGAGCAGTACTTC.

The gene calls are TRBV6-1 and TRBJ2-2; TRBD1 aligns across 9 bases. Germline V lookup: CDR1 MNHNS, CDR2 SASEGT. The CDR3 is 16 amino acids. V trimming: 4 bases; J trimming: 5 bases; junction bases outside the gene matches: 8. CDR3 sequence reads: CASSGTGTGRTGELFF. The CDR3 nucleotides read TGTGCCAGCAGTGGCACAGGGACAGGGCGGACCGGGGAGCTGTTTTTT.

In the case of this clone: A much larger clone lies one base from this, so it may be a read error. The chain joins TRBV28 to TRBJ1-6; perhaps TRBD1 as D (6 bases). The CDR3 loop spans 12 amino acids. Deletions cut 5 bases from V and 7 bases from J, with 6 bases between. The V gene's germline CDR1 is MDHEN and CDR2 SYDVKM. In DNA form, the CDR3 reads TGTGCCAGCAGTGACAGGAATTCACCCCTCCACTTT. Translation gives CASSDRNSPLHF.

This chain links TRBV7-9 with TRBJ2-5; D gene uncertain. The CDR3 consists of 12 residues. Trimming removed 6 bases at V and 5 bases at J, with 10 bases between. CDR1 and CDR2 from the germline V gene are SEHNR and FQNEAQ (reference sequence). In DNA, the CDR3 is TGTGCCAGCAGTCCGGGTCGGGAGACCCAGTACTTC. Protein sequence: CASSPGRETQYF. The complete variable domain, with remaining parts taken from reference TRBV7-9 and TRBJ2-5, reads DTGVSQNPRHKITKRGQNVTFRCDPISEHNRLYWYRQTLGQGPEFLTYFQNEAQLEKSRLLSDRFSAERPKGSFSTLEIQRTEQGDSAMYLCASSPGRETQYFGPGTRLLVL.

Concerning this clone itself: The sample holds other DNA sequences that translate to the same CDR3. This sequence joins TRBV5-1 and TRBJ2-5; TRBD2 matches at 12 bases. This CDR3 contains 15 residues. CDR1 is SGHRS, CDR2 YFSETQ, per germline. After removal of 4 bases from V and 5 bases from J, the junction contained 6 bases not matched to a gene. The CDR3 spells CASSPGTSGGETQYF. CDR3 coding DNA: TGCGCCAGCAGCCCGGGTACTAGCGGGGGGGAGACCCAGTACTTC.

The chain has TRBV7-8 and TRBJ2-7; D gene uncertain. The germline V gene has CDR1 SGHVS and CDR2 FQNEAQ. The CDR3 totals 11 residues. V was trimmed by 5 bases and J by 1 base, leaving 3 bases between them. In DNA form, the CDR3 reads TGTGCCAGCAGCCCGTCCTACGAGCAGTACTTC. Amino acids: CASSPSYEQYF.

V is TRBV7-3 and J is TRBJ2-3; D is uncertain. The germline CDR1 and CDR2 sequences are SGHTA and FQGTGA. The V and J ends lost 5 bases and 6 bases respectively, with 15 bases between them. The CDR3 is made up of 14 amino acids. The CDR3 here is CASSPLSSLDTQYF. In DNA, the CDR3 is TGTGCCAGCAGCCCCCTGAGCTCGTTGGATACGCAGTATTTT.

As regards this clone: This sample also contains other DNA sequences that code for the same CDR3. The V gene is TRBV27, the J gene TRBJ2-5; TRBD2 matches 12 bases. After removal of 2 bases from V and 5 bases from J, the junction contained 6 bases not matched to a gene. The germline CDR1 and CDR2 sequences are MNHEY and SMNVEV (reference sequence). The CDR3 runs to 16 residues. The CDR3 DNA follows: TGTGCCAGCAGTTTACTAGCGGGGGGGCCAGGCGAGACCCAGTACTTC. Its protein product is CASSLLAGGPGETQYF.

The chain has TRBV11-2 and TRBJ2-7; D is undetermined. This CDR3 is built from 13 residues. Trimming took 4 bases from V and 3 from J, leaving 10 bases between them. Per germline, CDR1 SGHAT and CDR2 FQNNGV. The CDR3 is CASSSPQRYEQYF. The CDR3 DNA reads TGTGCCAGCAGCTCACCCCAGCGCTACGAGCAGTACTTC.

The gene calls are TRBV7-9 and TRBJ2-5; D is possibly TRBD1 (7 bases). The CDR3 runs 14 residues. Germline V gene data show CDR1 as SEHNR and CDR2 as FQNEAQ (reference sequence). The germline V and J ends were trimmed by 4 bases and 5 bases, with 14 bases remaining between them. CDR3 sequence: CASSYQGGVETQYF. As DNA, the CDR3 is TGTGCCAGCAGCTACCAGGGGGGAGTGGAGACCCAGTACTTC.

This clone was seen a single time. In DNA, the CDR3 is TGTGCCAGCAGCTTAGATATGGTGGGCGCGGGTACGCAGTATTTT. The encoded protein is CASSLDMVGAGTQYF. The V call is TRBV7-9, the J call TRBJ2-3; D perhaps matches TRBD2 (5 bases). Germline CDR1 is SEHNR and CDR2 is FQNEAQ (reference sequence). V lost 1 base, J lost 8 bases, and 16 bases lay in between. This CDR3 has 15 residues.

In its sample, this clone was seen once. The chain links TRBV28 to TRBJ1-3; D is unresolved. The CDR3 is made up of 15 amino acids. V dropped 7 bases and J dropped 0 bases, with 13 bases sitting between them. Per the germline V gene, CDR1 is MDHEN and CDR2 is SYDVKM. The CDR3 coding sequence is TGTGCCAGCACCGAACACGGGAGCTCTGGAAACACCATATATTTT. Its protein product is CASTEHGSSGNTIYF.